This T cell receptor beta chain stems from a study of human T cells and chemical hapten exposure. Whole-study results and caveats: In the PT1 data, expanded TCR counts showed a positive correlation with patch test score.

Trimming left V 1 base short and J 1 base short, with 7 bases between. This CDR3 region has 14 residues. The germline CDR1 and CDR2 sequences are SGHAT and FQNNGV. This clonotype occurred many times. The antigen remains undetermined. TCRdb fed the RACE reads into MiXCR, producing one record per CDR3 protein. This sample has about 84,000 distinct CDR3 sequences, with 10% to 12% found just once. As for time point: patch test 3, about 24 weeks after DPC sensitization. Treatment noted: therapeutic diphenylcyclopropenone sensitization with weekly scalp DPC. Total RNA was isolated from whole blood that had not been fractionated.

Specimen: whole blood, collected in connection with sensitization to the hapten diphenylcyclopropenone (DPC). The clonotype comes from a woman aged 50 to 60 with alopecia areata. Some clones in this sample may be carry-over from other donors' samples. The chain has TRBV11-2 and TRBJ1-1; no definite D call. CDR3: CASSLGARNTEAFF. CDR3 nucleotide sequence: TGTGCCAGCAGCTTAGGGGCGAGGAACACTGAAGCTTTCTTT.